One sample yielded the 12 T cell receptor beta chains listed below, sequenced in a study of Graves' ophthalmopathy and Graves' hyperthyroidism. Amplification of TCR beta CDR3 regions used RNA transcripts. HTBI primers served in a first-round RT-PCR, which a second-round multiplex PCR followed. TCRdb re-derived calls from the multiplex PCR reads in MiXCR, one entry per CDR3 protein. The sample contains around 520,000 distinct CDR3 sequences, under 45% of which appear only once. The material sequenced was peripheral blood or thyroid tissue (not recorded which). The receptors were sampled from an adult man with Graves' hyperthyroidism.

This chain links TRBV5-1 with TRBJ1-1, with TRBD1 as a possible D gene (5 bases). The CDR3 consists of 13 residues. Trimming cost V 4 bases and J 6 bases, with 13 bases left between them. CDR1 and CDR2 from the germline V gene are SGHRS and YFSETQ. The CDR3 region is CASSAEGTPEAFF. The DNA for the CDR3 is TGCGCCAGCAGCGCCGAGGGGACCCCTGAAGCTTTCTTT. The variable domain in full, with the rest retrieved from reference TRBV5-1 and TRBJ1-1, is KAGVTQTPRYLIKTRGQQVTLSCSPISGHRSVSWYQQTPGQGLQFLFEYFSETQRNKGNFPGRFSGRQFSNSRSEMNVSTLELGDSALYLCASSAEGTPEAFFGQGTRLTVV.

V gene TRBV5-1 combines with J gene TRBJ2-7, with D perhaps TRBD2 (7 bases). Trimming took off 4 bases at V and 0 bases at J, with 17 bases between the two ends. Germline assignment: CDR1 SGHRS and CDR2 YFSETQ. This CDR3 has 16 residues. The CDR3 coding sequence is TGCGCCAGCAGCCTACGTGACGGGGGGCTCTCCTACGAGCAGTACTTC. This codes for CASSLRDGGLSYEQYF.

This clonotype was observed many times. CDR3 in DNA: TGTGCCAGCAGTTCGGGACGGGACCAAGAGACCCAGTACTTC. As protein: CASSSGRDQETQYF. The rearrangement joins TRBV6-5 to TRBJ2-5; the D call may be TRBD1 or TRBD2 (5 bases each). CDR3 length equals 14 residues. Germline loops: CDR1 MNHEY, CDR2 SVGAGI. With 4 bases removed from V and 0 bases from J, the gap between germline ends came to 9 bases.

This clonotype occurred a few times. The chain is built from TRBV20-1 and TRBJ2-7; a possible D gene is TRBD2 (5 bases). This CDR3 comprises 15 residues. Germline loops: CDR1 DFQATT, CDR2 SNEGSKA (reference sequence). V was pared by 4 bases and J by 7 bases, with 23 bases between. The CDR3 DNA follows: TGCAGTGCTACCCGGGGAACGCTCACCGGTCGGGAGCAGTACTTC. Translated: CSATRGTLTGREQYF.

This chain connects TRBV10-2 to TRBJ1-1, with TRBD1 matching over 7 bases. The CDR3 totals 15 residues. CDR1 WSHSY and CDR2 SAAADI come from the germline V gene. The ends lost 11 bases at V and 3 bases at J; junction bases unmatched: 15. Here the CDR3 DNA reads TGCGCCGGCAAGGAGGAACAGGGGCGGGACACTGAAGCTTTCTTT. It specifies CAGKEEQGRDTEAFF.

The V gene is TRBV24-1, the J gene TRBJ2-7; D perhaps matches TRBD2 (5 bases). CDR3 length: 15 amino acids. CDR1 and CDR2 from the germline V gene are KGHDR and SFDVKD. Trimming left V 1 base short and J 6 bases short, with 15 bases between. The CDR3 DNA reads TGTGCCACCAGTGATTTAGGCCAGGAGGCGACCGAGCAGTACTTC. This codes for CATSDLGQEATEQYF.

V and J are TRBV7-2 and TRBJ1-5; perhaps TRBD1 as D (6 bases). The germline V gene has CDR1 SGHTA and CDR2 FQGNSA. There are 14 residues in the CDR3. Trimming pared 5 bases from V and 5 bases from J, leaving 13 bases between. The CDR3 reads CASSEAAGDQPQHF. The CDR3 DNA reads as TGTGCCAGCAGCGAAGCGGCAGGGGATCAGCCCCAGCATTTT.

To note about this clonotype: Its ends do not fully match the called genes, so a read error is possible. The chain carries TRBV24-1 and TRBJ1-5; D is perhaps TRBD1 (5 bases). Germline V lookup: CDR1 KGHDR, CDR2 SFDVKD. The CDR3 totals 14 residues. This CDR3 reads CATGPGSYNEPQHF. The CDR3 nucleotides are TGTGCCACGGGGCCAGGGAGCTACAATGAGCCCCAGCATTTT.

The chain uses TRBV5-6 and TRBJ1-2; the D is unclear. V was clipped by 1 base and J by 7 bases, with 11 bases between them. The CDR3 loop spans 13 amino acids. CDR1 is SGHDT, CDR2 YYEEEE, per germline. The DNA of the CDR3 is TGTGCCAGCAGCTTGAGAATGGCAGGTGGCTACACCTTC. It translates to CASSLRMAGGYTF.

This clonotype was counted ten times or more. The chain employs TRBV7-9 and TRBJ2-7; D might be TRBD2 (7 bases). V was pared by 5 bases and J by 2 bases, with 10 bases between. This CDR3 is built from 13 residues. CDR1 and CDR2 (germline): SEHNR, FQNEAQ (reference sequence). CDR3 protein: CASSRGGAYEQYF. The CDR3 DNA sequence: TGTGCCAGCAGCCGAGGGGGGGCCTACGAGCAGTACTTC.

This clonotype was picked up many times. CDR3 loop: CASNKDRGSYEQYF. CDR3 nucleotides: TGCGCCAGCAACAAGGACAGGGGCTCCTACGAGCAGTACTTC. The J gene is TRBJ2-7, the V gene TRBV5-1, with 9 bases that match TRBD1. Per germline, CDR1 SGHRS and CDR2 YFSETQ. Trimming took 6 bases from V and 0 from J; bases not matched to a gene: 4. This CDR3 has 14 residues.

This clonotype occurred many times. V gene TRBV24-1 combines with J gene TRBJ1-2; 11 bases align to TRBD1. Losses at the gene ends were 5 bases for V and 2 bases for J; bases not matched to a gene: 3. The CDR3 loop spans 15 amino acids. Germline V CDR1 and CDR2: KGHDR, SFDVKD. The CDR3: CATSARDRGNYGYTF. The CDR3 DNA follows: TGTGCCACCAGTGCAAGGGACAGGGGGAACTATGGCTACACCTTC.